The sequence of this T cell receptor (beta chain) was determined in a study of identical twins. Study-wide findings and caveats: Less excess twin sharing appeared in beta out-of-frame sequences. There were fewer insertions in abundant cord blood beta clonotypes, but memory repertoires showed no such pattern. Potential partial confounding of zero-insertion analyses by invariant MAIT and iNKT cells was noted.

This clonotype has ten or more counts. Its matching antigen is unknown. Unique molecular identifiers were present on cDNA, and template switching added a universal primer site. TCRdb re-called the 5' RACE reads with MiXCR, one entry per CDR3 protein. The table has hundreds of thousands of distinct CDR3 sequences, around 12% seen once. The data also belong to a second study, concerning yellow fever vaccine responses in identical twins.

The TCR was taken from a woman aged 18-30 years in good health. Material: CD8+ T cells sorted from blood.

The chain's CDR3 is CASSPVGRVVAEAFF. The CDR3 DNA sequence: TGCGCCAGCAGCCCTGTTGGCAGGGTGGTGGCTGAAGCTTTCTTT. The V gene is TRBV4-1, the J gene TRBJ1-1, with TRBD1 as a possible D gene (5 bases). CDR1 MGHRA and CDR2 YSYEKL come from the germline V gene. This CDR3 spans 15 amino acids. Trimming removed 4 bases from V and 6 bases from J, with 18 bases in between.